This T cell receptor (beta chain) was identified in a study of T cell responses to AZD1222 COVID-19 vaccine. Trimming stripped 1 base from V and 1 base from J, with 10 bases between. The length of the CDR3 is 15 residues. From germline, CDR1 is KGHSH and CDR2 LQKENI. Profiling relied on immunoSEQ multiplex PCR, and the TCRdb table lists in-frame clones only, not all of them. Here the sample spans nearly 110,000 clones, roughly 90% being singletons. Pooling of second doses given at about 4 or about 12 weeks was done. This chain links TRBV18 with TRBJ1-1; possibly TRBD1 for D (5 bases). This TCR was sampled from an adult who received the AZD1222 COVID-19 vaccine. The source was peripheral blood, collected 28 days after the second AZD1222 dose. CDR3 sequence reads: CASSPQAGPNTEAFF. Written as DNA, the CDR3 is TGTGCCAGCTCACCACAGGCAGGGCCGAACACTGAAGCTTTCTTT. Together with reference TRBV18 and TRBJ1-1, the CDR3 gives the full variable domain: NAGVMQNPRHLVRRRGQEARLRCSPMKGHSHVYWYRQLPEEGLKFMVYLQKENIIDESGMPKERFSAEFPKEGPSILRIQQVVRGDSAAYFCASSPQAGPNTEAFFGQGTRLTVV.